These T cell receptor beta chains were read from a single sample in a study of T cell responses to AZD1222 COVID-19 vaccine. Clones were read by immunoSEQ multiplex PCR, and TCRdb kept only the in-frame ones, dropping some. The profile covers some 69,000 clones, with less than 85% appearing a single time and approximately 25% taken by the ten largest. Source: peripheral blood, taken 28 days after the second AZD1222 dose. Receptor source: an adult who received the AZD1222 COVID-19 vaccine. Each CDR3 is given with its conserved first and last residue. The D gene is left open where the match is weak. Part of the rows lack a size; the others show once, few, many or a class for expanded clones.

. | TRBJ2-7 | TRBD2 | TRBV4-2 | TGTGCCAGCAGCTCTAGCGGGGGGGCCTACGAGCAGTACTTC | CASSSSGGAYEQYF
. | TRBJ1-4 | . | TRBV27 | TGTGCCAGCAGTTTATTCCGGGGGGGGGACGAAAAACTGTTTTTT | CASSLFRGGDEKLFF
. | TRBJ2-5 | TRBD2 | TRBV9 | TGTGCCAGCAGCGTACATCTCAGCGGGGCTCAGACCCAGTACTTC | CASSVHLSGAQTQYF
once | TRBJ2-1 | TRBD2 | TRBV20-1 | TGCAGTGCTAGTCTAGCGGGGACCAATGAGCAGTTCTTC | CSASLAGTNEQFF
few | TRBJ2-1 | . | TRBV27 | TGTGCCAGCAGTCGGAGAGCGGATGGGAATGAGCAGTTCTTC | CASSRRADGNEQFF
few | TRBJ2-7 | TRBD1 | TRBV3-1/TRBV3-2 | TGTGCCAGCAGCCAAACACAGGGGTCGGTCGAGCAGTACTTC | CASSQTQGSVEQYF
. | TRBJ2-1 | TRBD2 | TRBV7-9 | TGTGCCAGCAGCCCTACTAGCGGGAGCTCCTACAATGAGCAGTTCTTC | CASSPTSGSSYNEQFF
. | TRBJ2-3 | . | TRBV6-5 | TGTGCCAGCAGCCACAAATTTGGAGATACGCAGTATTTT | CASSHKFGDTQYF
. | TRBJ1-1 | . | TRBV5-1 | TGCGCCAGCAGCGGTGGGGTCAGGGAGGGGGTCAACACTGAAGCTTTCTTT | CASSGGVREGVNTEAFF
. | TRBJ1-2 | . | TRBV27 | TGTGCCAGCAGTCCAAGCCGGGACTCCGTCTACACCTTC | CASSPSRDSVYTF
. | TRBJ2-7 | TRBD2 | TRBV2 | TGTGCCAGCAGTAGGAGACTAGCGGCCGAGCAGTACTTC | CASSRRLAAEQYF
. | TRBJ2-2 | TRBD2 | TRBV6-4 | TGTGCCAGCCGGGACTATGCCGGGGAGCTGTTTTTT | CASRDYAGELFF
. | TRBJ2-5 | . | TRBV5-1 | TGCGCCAGCAGCTTGGCCCCAGGTTCGGAGACCCAGTACTTC | CASSLAPGSETQYF
. | TRBJ2-1 | . | TRBV7-2 | TGTGCCAGCAGCGACCGGGACGGTATAAATGAGCAGTTCTTC | CASSDRDGINEQFF
. | TRBJ2-5 | TRBD2 | TRBV6-2/TRBV6-3 | TGTGCCAGCAGTTACAACCTAGCGGTACCCCAAGAGACCCAGTACTTC | CASSYNLAVPQETQYF
. | TRBJ1-3 | . | TRBV6-5 | TGTGCCACCCATCGCAGGTCAAGCTCTGGAAACACCATATATTTT | CATHRRSSSGNTIYF
. | TRBJ2-2 | . | TRBV24-1 | TGTGCCACCAGTGATTTGAACGAGACCATCAACACCGGGGAGCTGTTTTTT | CATSDLNETINTGELFF
. | TRBJ1-2 | TRBD1 | TRBV5-5 | TGTGCCAGCAGCTTGGAGGGACAGGGCCTTGGCTACACCTTC | CASSLEGQGLGYTF
. | TRBJ2-1 | . | TRBV4-1 | TGCGCCAGCAGCCAAGATCTAAGAACCTCCTACAATGAGCAGTTCTTC | CASSQDLRTSYNEQFF
. | TRBJ1-2 | TRBD1 | TRBV2 | TGTGCCAGCAGTAACAGGGGGCTTGACTATGGCTACACCTTC | CASSNRGLDYGYTF